These 21 T cell receptor beta chains were sequenced from one sample in a study of cytomegalovirus exposure and HLA in healthy donors. The PCR was carried out with 60 Vbeta primers and 13 Jbeta primers. The method was immunoSEQ multiplex PCR; TCRdb's version includes in-frame clones alone and lacks a portion of them. The sample includes roughly 120,000 clones, about 79% seen only once; the top ten take approximately 2.7%. The sequenced sample consisted of PBMCs. These receptors were taken from a woman between 18 and 29 years old in good health and CMV-seronegative.

This clone showed up just a few times. At one boundary the junction diverges from the germline segment, which might be a read error. The chain employs TRBV4-1 and TRBJ1-5; 7 bases are shared with TRBD1. The germline V gene encodes CDR1 MGHRA and CDR2 YSYEKL. This CDR3 has 15 residues. The CDR3 here is CASSLEGAGNQPQHF. The CDR3 nucleotides are TGCGCCAGCAGCCTCGAGGGGGCGGGCAATCAACCCCAGCATTTT.

This chain joins TRBV30 and TRBJ1-1, with a tentative D call TRBD1 (5 bases). The CDR3 runs to 12 residues. The germline V and J ends were trimmed by 4 bases and 10 bases, with 16 bases remaining between them. CDR1 is GTSNPN and CDR2 is SVGIG in the germline V gene (reference sequence). The CDR3 sequence is CAWTPGGGAAFF. CDR3 nucleotide sequence: TGTGCCTGGACCCCCGGGGGGGGAGCAGCTTTCTTT. The entire variable domain, with the rest obtained from reference TRBV30 and TRBJ1-1, is as follows: SQTIHQWPATLVQPVGSPLSLECTVEGTSNPNLYWYRQAAGRGLQLLFYSVGIGQISSEVPQNLSASRPQDRQFILSSKKLLLSDSGFYLCAWTPGGGAAFFGQGTRLTVV.

The genes are TRBV11-2 and TRBJ1-1; 9 positions agree with TRBD1. The V and J ends lost 4 bases and 6 bases, in that order; junction bases with no gene match: 3. This CDR3 has 13 amino acids. Germline V lookup: CDR1 SGHAT, CDR2 FQNNGV. CDR3 amino acids: CASSSRDRAEAFF. The DNA of the CDR3 is TGTGCCAGCAGCTCACGGGACAGGGCTGAAGCTTTCTTT.

This clone was counted at least ten times. The J gene is TRBJ2-3, the V gene TRBV6-1; 10 bases fit TRBD2. The length of the CDR3 is 14 residues. Unmatched junction bases numbered 2, after V lost 5 bases and J lost 3 bases. Per the germline V gene, CDR1 is MNHNS and CDR2 is SASEGT. CDR3 nucleotide sequence: TGTGCCAGCAGTAGCGGGAGGGAAACAGATACGCAGTATTTT. The encoded protein is CASSSGRETDTQYF.

The chain couples TRBV5-1 to TRBJ1-3, with unresolved D. Germline V gives CDR1 SGHRS, CDR2 YFSETQ. The CDR3 totals 17 residues. The V gene lost 0 bases and the J gene lost 0 bases, with 13 bases spanning the gap. The CDR3 DNA is TGCGCCAGCAGCTTGGTCGGCGGGCCATCCTCTGGAAACACCATATATTTT. Translating it yields CASSLVGGPSSGNTIYF.

The V and J genes are TRBV19 and TRBJ2-3, with TRBD1 matching over 10 bases. CDR1 LNHDA and CDR2 SQIVND come from the germline V gene (reference sequence). V trimming: 5 bases; J trimming: 3 bases; junction bases outside the gene matches: 5. The CDR3 contains 15 residues. CDR3 amino acids: CASSPRTGGTDTQYF. The CDR3 DNA is TGTGCCAGTAGTCCCCGGACAGGGGGGACAGATACGCAGTATTTT.

The V call is TRBV12-5, the J call TRBJ1-2, with unresolved D. V shed 8 bases and J shed 3 bases, with 10 bases lying between them. The CDR3 length is 12 residues. Germline V CDR1 and CDR2: LGHNT, FRNRAP. CDR3 nucleotide sequence: TGTGCTAGTTCAGGTTTTGACTATGGCTACACCTTC. This translates into CASSGFDYGYTF. Filled out from reference TRBV12-5 and TRBJ1-2, the complete variable domain reads DARVTQTPRHKVTEMGQEVTMRCQPILGHNTVFWYRQTMMQGLELLAYFRNRAPLDDSGMPKDRFSAEMPDATLATLKIQPSEPRDSAVYFCASSGFDYGYTFGSGTRLTVV.

The chain employs TRBV7-2 and TRBJ1-1, with 7 positions matching TRBD1. With V trimmed by 5 bases and J by 5 bases, 11 bases remained unmatched. The CDR3 runs to 15 residues. Germline CDR1 SGHTA, CDR2 FQGNSA. The CDR3 sequence is CASSLAGQRGTEAFF. CDR3 DNA: TGTGCCAGCAGCCTGGCGGGACAGCGTGGGACTGAAGCTTTCTTT.

The chain links TRBV11-3 to TRBJ1-4; TRBD1 matches 10 bases. This CDR3 region has 15 residues. From germline, CDR1 is SGHNT and CDR2 YENEEA. Trimming removed 5 bases from V and 6 bases from J; junction bases left unmatched: 6. CDR3 nucleotide sequence: TGTGCCAGCAGCCGACAGGGGGCATCTTATGAAAAACTGTTTTTT. Translating it yields CASSRQGASYEKLFF.

The chain employs TRBV29-1 and TRBJ2-1; D is perhaps TRBD2 (5 bases). This CDR3 has 14 amino acids. The V and J ends lost 3 bases and 0 bases respectively, with 9 bases between them. Germline CDR1 and CDR2: SQVTM and ANQGSEA. CDR3 bases: TGCAGCGTTGATGGGCGGGCCTCCTACAATGAGCAGTTCTTC. This sequence encodes CSVDGRASYNEQFF.

About this clone: At one end, the junction sequence differs from germline, possibly due to a read error. The chain combines TRBV27 with TRBJ1-5; D not resolved. Germline loops: CDR1 MNHEY, CDR2 SMNVEV (reference sequence). The CDR3 is 12 amino acids. The CDR3 loop reads CASGFPRSPQHF. The CDR3 region has the DNA TGTGCCAGCGGTTTCCCTAGATCCCCCCAGCATTTT.

The chain employs TRBV7-2 and TRBJ2-1, with 11 bases lining up with TRBD2. V lost 3 bases, J lost 8 bases, and 3 bases stayed unmatched. This CDR3 has 14 amino acids. CDR1 and CDR2 from the germline V gene are SGHTA and FQGNSA. The CDR3 nucleotides are TGTGCCAGCAGCTTGACTAGCGGGATCCATGAGCAGTTCTTC. Translation: CASSLTSGIHEQFF.

The chain links TRBV4-1 to TRBJ1-6; tentative D call: TRBD1 (6 bases). Trimming took 0 bases from V and 4 from J, leaving 7 bases between them. Germline CDR1 MGHRA, CDR2 YSYEKL. The CDR3 loop spans 15 amino acids. The CDR3 sequence: CASSQDQGYNSPLHF. CDR3 nucleotides: TGCGCCAGCAGCCAAGATCAGGGGTATAATTCACCCCTCCACTTT.

This clone was counted between two and nine times. This chain links TRBV6-6 with TRBJ1-1; D unclear. From germline, CDR1 is MNHNY and CDR2 SVGAGI (reference sequence). The CDR3 loop spans 14 amino acids. Trimming stripped 2 bases from V and 2 bases from J, with 9 bases between. This CDR3 is CASSYGGKNTEAFF. The CDR3 DNA reads TGTGCCAGCAGTTACGGCGGGAAAAACACTGAAGCTTTCTTT.

The CDR3, as DNA: TGTGCCAGCCGGACTAGCGGGTCCACAGATACGCAGTATTTT. It codes for CASRTSGSTDTQYF. V usage is TRBV19 and J usage is TRBJ2-3; 11 nucleotides match TRBD2. The V segment lost 9 bases and the J segment 2 bases; nucleotides outside the gene matches: 4. CDR3 length: 14 amino acids. The germline gives CDR1 LNHDA, CDR2 SQIVND (reference sequence). Full variable domain (rest looked up from reference TRBV19 and TRBJ2-3): DGGITQSPKYLFRKEGQNVTLSCEQNLNHDAMYWYRQDPGQGLRLIYYSQIVNDFQKGDIAEGYSVSREKKESFPLTVTSAQKNPTAFYLCASRTSGSTDTQYFGPGTRLTVL.

The V and J genes are TRBV27 and TRBJ1-2; TRBD1 agrees at 8 bases. CDR3 size: 13 residues. The germline V gene has CDR1 MNHEY and CDR2 SMNVEV (reference sequence). J gave up 8 bases and V 4 bases, and 6 bases lay outside the gene matches. CDR3 sequence: CASSSRTGRGYTF. CDR3 nucleotides: TGTGCCAGCAGTTCCCGGACAGGGAGAGGCTACACCTTC.

The chain carries TRBV10-2 and TRBJ2-1; 14 bases are shared with TRBD2. The CDR3 is made up of 15 amino acids. CDR1 is WSHSY and CDR2 is SAAADI in the germline V gene. Losses at the gene ends were 10 bases for V and 0 bases for J; bases not matched to a gene: 2. The CDR3 protein is CATGLAGGSYNEQFF. The DNA of the CDR3 is TGCGCCACCGGACTAGCGGGAGGCTCCTACAATGAGCAGTTCTTC.

The chain joins TRBV15 to TRBJ1-4, with D unresolved. CDR3 size: 17 residues. The germline V gene has CDR1 LNHNV and CDR2 YYDKDF (reference sequence). The ends were cut back, 1 base at V and 0 bases at J, with 12 bases in the middle. In DNA, the CDR3 is TGTGCCACCAGCAGAGGCCAAGGGAGGTCAACTAATGAAAAACTGTTTTTT. Amino acids: CATSRGQGRSTNEKLFF.

The genes are TRBV7-9 and TRBJ2-3; maybe TRBD1 (5 bases). The germline V and J ends were trimmed by 0 bases and 5 bases, with 6 bases remaining between them. The CDR3 extends over 13 amino acids. CDR1 SEHNR and CDR2 FQNEAQ come from the germline V gene (reference sequence). CDR3 coding DNA: TGTGCCAGCAGCTTAGCGGGGCAAGATACGCAGTATTTT. Its translation is CASSLAGQDTQYF.

CDR3 nucleotide sequence: TGCGCCAGCAGCCAAGAAGAGGCAGATACGCAGTATTTT. It translates to CASSQEEADTQYF. J is TRBJ2-3 and V is TRBV4-1; D not resolved. The V end lost 0 bases, the J end lost 4 bases, and 5 bases lay between the germline ends. Germline loops: CDR1 MGHRA, CDR2 YSYEKL. The CDR3 sequence is 13 residues long.

This chain joins TRBV7-9 and TRBJ1-2; possible D gene TRBD1, 5 bases. The CDR3 totals 13 residues. Germline V gene lookup returns CDR1 SEHNR and CDR2 FQNEAQ (reference sequence). V was trimmed by 7 bases and J by 8 bases, leaving 17 bases between them. The CDR3 here is CASNPTGGEGYTF. The CDR3 DNA reads TGTGCCAGCAACCCTACAGGAGGGGAAGGCTACACCTTC.